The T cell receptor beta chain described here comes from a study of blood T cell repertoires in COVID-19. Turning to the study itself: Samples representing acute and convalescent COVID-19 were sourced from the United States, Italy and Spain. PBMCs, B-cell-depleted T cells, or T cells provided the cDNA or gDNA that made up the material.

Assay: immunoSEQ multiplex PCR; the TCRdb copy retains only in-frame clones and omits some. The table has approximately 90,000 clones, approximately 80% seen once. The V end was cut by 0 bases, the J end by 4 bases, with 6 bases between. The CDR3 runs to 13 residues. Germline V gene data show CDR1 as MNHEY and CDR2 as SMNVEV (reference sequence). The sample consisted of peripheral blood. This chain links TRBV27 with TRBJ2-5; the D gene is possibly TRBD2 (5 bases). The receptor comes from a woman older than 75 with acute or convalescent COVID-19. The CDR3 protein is CASSLSRVETQYF. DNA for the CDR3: TGTGCCAGCAGTTTATCGAGGGTAGAGACCCAGTACTTC.